What follows describes a single T cell receptor (beta chain). Antigen: not known. Repertoires were generated with immunoSEQ multiplex PCR, while TCRdb's copy carries only in-frame clones and drops some. The data contain tens of thousands of clones, more than 70% of them seen just once; the ten biggest clones take up 2.6%. The data originate from a study of OX40 agonist ivuxolimab in advanced cancers. The germline V gene encodes CDR1 MGHDK and CDR2 SYGVNS. V was trimmed by 3 bases and J by 3 bases, leaving 8 bases between them. This CDR3 has 14 amino acids. Whole-study findings and limits: On average, a greater number of expanded clones characterised CD8+ T cells relative to CD4+.

The sequences come from CD4+ or CD8+ T cells sorted from blood, collected in a trial of the OX40 agonist ivuxolimab. The TCR comes from an adult with an advanced solid tumor such as melanoma, head and neck, liver or kidney cancer. The V call is TRBV25-1, the J call TRBJ2-2, with D tentatively TRBD1 (5 bases). The CDR3 DNA reads TGTGCCAGCAGTGAGCCAGGGCACACCGGGGAGCTGTTTTTT. Translated: CASSEPGHTGELFF.